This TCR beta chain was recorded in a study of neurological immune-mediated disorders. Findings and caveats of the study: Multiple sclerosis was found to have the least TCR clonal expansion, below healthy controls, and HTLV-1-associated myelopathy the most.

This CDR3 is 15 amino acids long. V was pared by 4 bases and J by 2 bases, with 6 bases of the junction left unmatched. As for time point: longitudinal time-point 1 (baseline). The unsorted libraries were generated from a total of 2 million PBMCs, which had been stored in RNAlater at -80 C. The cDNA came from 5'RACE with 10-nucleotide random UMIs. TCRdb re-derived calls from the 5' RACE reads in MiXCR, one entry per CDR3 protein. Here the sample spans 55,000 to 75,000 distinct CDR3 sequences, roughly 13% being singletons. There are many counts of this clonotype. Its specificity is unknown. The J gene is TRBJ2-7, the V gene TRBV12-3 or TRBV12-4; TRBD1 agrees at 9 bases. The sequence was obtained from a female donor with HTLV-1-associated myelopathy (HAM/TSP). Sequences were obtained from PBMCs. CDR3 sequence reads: CASSYPGQGPYEQYF. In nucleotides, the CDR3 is TGTGCCAGCAGTTACCCGGGACAGGGACCCTACGAGCAGTACTTC.